One and the same sample provided the 7 T cell receptor beta chains below, sequenced in a study of regulatory T cells in long-lasting Graves disease. To make TCR beta libraries, researchers used iRepertoire HTBI primers and Arm-PCR of CDR3 regions. TCRdb reprocessed the multiplex PCR reads via MiXCR and lists one record per CDR3 protein. The repertoire holds some 410,000 distinct CDR3 sequences, less than 20% seen once, with about 10% in the top ten. Time point specified: newly diagnosed GD, antithyroid drugs for less than 3 months. Extracted PBMC RNA gave rise to the TCR library. The same specimen was also included in a second study, on T cells in Graves' hyperthyroidism and ophthalmopathy.

The source was peripheral blood mononuclear cells (PBMCs), collected at new diagnosis, from a patient treated with antithyroid drugs. Source of these receptors: a woman aged 25 to 39 with Graves disease.

In this sample, this clonotype turned up a few times. The CDR3 protein is CASSRHLDRANYGYTF. CDR3 DNA: TGTGCCAGCAGCCGACACTTGGACAGGGCTAACTATGGCTACACCTTC. The chain uses TRBV7-9 and TRBJ1-2; 8 bases agree with TRBD1. The CDR3 has 16 residues. J gave up 0 bases and V 5 bases, and 8 bases lay outside the gene matches. From germline, CDR1 is SEHNR and CDR2 FQNEAQ (reference sequence).

This clonotype was seen a few times. This chain connects TRBV18 to TRBJ1-1; D gene uncertain. CDR1 and CDR2 from the germline V gene are KGHSH and LQKENI. Trimming removed 5 bases at V and 2 bases at J, with 9 bases between. CDR3 length: 13 amino acids. CDR3 sequence (DNA): TGTGCCAGCTCAGCGACACAAAACACTGAAGCTTTCTTT. Protein product: CASSATQNTEAFF.

The chain links TRBV19 to TRBJ2-7; 7 bases map to TRBD2. CDR3 length: 13 residues. The V gene's germline CDR1 is LNHDA and CDR2 SQIVND (reference sequence). The ends lost 9 bases at V and 4 bases at J; junction bases unmatched: 9. CDR3 protein: CASAAGRAYEQYF. CDR3 DNA sequence: TGTGCCAGCGCAGCGGGAAGAGCGTACGAGCAGTACTTC. The full variable domain, with the rest looked up from reference TRBV19 and TRBJ2-7, is DGGITQSPKYLFRKEGQNVTLSCEQNLNHDAMYWYRQDPGQGLRLIYYSQIVNDFQKGDIAEGYSVSREKKESFPLTVTSAQKNPTAFYLCASAAGRAYEQYFGPGTRLTVT.

This clonotype was seen a few times. The chain uses TRBV3-1 and TRBJ2-3; D tentatively fits TRBD1 or TRBD2 (6 bases each). The CDR3 loop spans 14 amino acids. The V gene's germline CDR1 is LGHDT and CDR2 YNNKEL (reference sequence). V lost 1 base, J lost 6 bases, and 11 bases lay in between. This chain's CDR3 is CASSQGLDRDTQYF. CDR3 coding DNA: TGTGCCAGCAGCCAAGGACTAGACAGGGATACGCAGTATTTT.

This clonotype was found many times. J is TRBJ2-1 and V is TRBV20-1; 7 bases align to TRBD2. This CDR3 spans 14 amino acids. V trimming: 6 bases; J trimming: 3 bases; junction bases outside the gene matches: 8. Germline assignment: CDR1 DFQATT and CDR2 SNEGSKA (reference sequence). DNA for the CDR3: TGCAGTGCCCGGCGGGGGATATACTACAATGAGCAGTTCTTC. Translated, it gives CSARRGIYYNEQFF.

The table lists this clonotype with many counts. The chain combines TRBV7-9 with TRBJ1-5; 9 nucleotides agree with TRBD1. V gave up 3 bases and J gave up 3 bases; unmatched junction bases: 3. This CDR3 comprises 15 residues. Germline CDR1 reads SEHNR; CDR2 reads FQNEAQ (reference sequence). In DNA, the CDR3 is TGTGCCAGCAGCTTCGGGACAGGGTACAATCAGCCCCAGCATTTT. This gives the protein CASSFGTGYNQPQHF.

The table lists this clonotype with a few counts. V and J are TRBV14 and TRBJ1-3, with no clear D. Per germline, CDR1 SGHDN and CDR2 FVKESK. Trimming took off 5 bases at V and 3 bases at J, with 14 bases between the two ends. The CDR3 sequence is 15 residues long. The CDR3 nucleotides read TGTGCCAGCAGCGGGTTATCGGGAGGTGGAAACACCATATATTTT. It encodes CASSGLSGGGNTIYF.